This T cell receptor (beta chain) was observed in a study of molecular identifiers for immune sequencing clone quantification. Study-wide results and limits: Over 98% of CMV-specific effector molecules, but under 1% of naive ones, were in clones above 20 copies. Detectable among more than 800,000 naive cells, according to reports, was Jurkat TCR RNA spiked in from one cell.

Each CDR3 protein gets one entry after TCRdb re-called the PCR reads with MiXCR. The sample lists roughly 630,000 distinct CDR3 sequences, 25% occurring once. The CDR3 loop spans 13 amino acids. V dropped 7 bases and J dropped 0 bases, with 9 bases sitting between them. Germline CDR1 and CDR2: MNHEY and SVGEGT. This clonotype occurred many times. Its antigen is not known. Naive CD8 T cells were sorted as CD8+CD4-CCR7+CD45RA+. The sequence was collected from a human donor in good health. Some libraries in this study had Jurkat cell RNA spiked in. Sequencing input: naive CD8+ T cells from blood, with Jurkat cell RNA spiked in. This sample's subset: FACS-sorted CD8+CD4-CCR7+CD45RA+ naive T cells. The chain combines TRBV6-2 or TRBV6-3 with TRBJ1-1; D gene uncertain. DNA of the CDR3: TGTGCCAGCACCACGGTTATGAACACTGAAGCTTTCTTT. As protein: CASTTVMNTEAFF.